Below, 25 T cell receptor beta chains from the same sample are listed, as sequenced in a study of T-cell reconstitution after alpha-beta-depleted transplantation in children. Preparation of the TCRbeta library used unique molecular identifiers. Each CDR3 protein gets one entry after TCRdb re-called the PCR reads with MiXCR. Among around 500,000 distinct CDR3 sequences listed, about 12% were seen once. Sample: PBMCs from the stem cell graft donor, taken from the stem cell graft. The receptor set was obtained from a human donor who donated a stem cell graft to a child with combined immunodeficiency.

This clonotype was seen ten or more times. The V and J genes are TRBV6-2 or TRBV6-3 and TRBJ2-3; D gene uncertain. Germline V gives CDR1 MNHEY, CDR2 SVGEGT. Trimming shortened V by 3 bases and J by 5 bases, and 15 bases separated the two germline ends. The CDR3 totals 15 residues. The CDR3 DNA sequence: TGTGCCAGCAGTTATCTCAGTCGGGTTGGAGATACGCAGTATTTT. Translating gives CASSYLSRVGDTQYF.

The chain recombines TRBV28 with TRBJ1-2, with 10 bases fitting TRBD1. Germline V lookup: CDR1 MDHEN, CDR2 SYDVKM. CDR3 length: 15 amino acids. The J segment lost 8 bases and the V segment lost 5 bases, leaving 11 bases of the junction unmatched. CDR3 in amino acids: CASSPSTGGLGGYTF. In nucleotides, the CDR3 is TGTGCCAGCAGTCCCTCGACAGGGGGCTTAGGGGGCTACACCTTC.

The CDR3 region is CASSPGLSQETQYF. The CDR3 region has the DNA TGTGCCAGCAGTCCGGGACTTTCCCAAGAGACCCAGTACTTC. This chain links TRBV27 with TRBJ2-5; D is possibly TRBD2 (6 bases). Deletions cut 5 bases from V and 1 base from J, with 11 bases between. Germline V gene lookup returns CDR1 MNHEY and CDR2 SMNVEV (reference sequence). The CDR3 covers 14 residues.

This clonotype was counted a few times. The chain links TRBV30 to TRBJ2-2; D remains ambiguous. The length of the CDR3 is 14 residues. Trimming took off 2 bases at V and 5 bases at J, with 12 bases between the two ends. Germline CDR1 and CDR2: GTSNPN and SVGIG (reference sequence). For the CDR3, the DNA is TGTGCCTGGAGTCCCCTTGACCCGACCGGGGAGCTGTTTTTT. This translates into CAWSPLDPTGELFF.

This clonotype has just a few counts. The chain recombines TRBV5-1 with TRBJ2-2; D unclear. Trimming removed 6 bases at V and 4 bases at J, with 13 bases between. The CDR3 has 14 amino acids. Per germline, CDR1 SGHRS and CDR2 YFSETQ. CDR3 in amino acids: CASTSRLGTGELFF. The CDR3 region has the DNA TGCGCCAGCACCTCCCGACTGGGCACCGGGGAGCTGTTTTTT.

This clonotype came up a few times. This chain links TRBV11-2 with TRBJ2-5; TRBD2 aligns across 7 bases. CDR1 is SGHAT, CDR2 FQNNGV, per germline. CDR3 size: 17 residues. V lost 2 bases to trimming and J lost 2 bases; unmatched junction nucleotides: 11. The CDR3 is CASSLIPGGSRQETQYF. The CDR3 DNA follows: TGTGCCAGCAGCTTAATCCCAGGCGGGAGCAGGCAAGAGACCCAGTACTTC.

This clonotype was detected only a few times. The chain carries TRBV14 and TRBJ2-7; TRBD1 agrees at 9 bases. The V gene end was trimmed by 4 bases and the J gene end by 3 bases; junction bases not matched to a gene: 13. The CDR3 is 17 amino acids. Germline assignment: CDR1 SGHDN and CDR2 FVKESK. This chain's CDR3 is CASSPDPWTGVRYEQYF. In DNA form, the CDR3 reads TGTGCCAGCAGCCCAGATCCTTGGACAGGGGTCCGCTACGAGCAGTACTTC.

Only a few counts were recorded for this clonotype. The rearrangement uses TRBV6-1 and TRBJ1-5; no reliable D call. Germline values: CDR1 MNHNS, CDR2 SASEGT. V lost 5 bases to trimming and J lost 5 bases, with 10 bases between them. The CDR3 contains 13 residues. The CDR3 nucleotides read TGTGCCAGCAGTCAAACTTTAGATCAGCCCCAGCATTTT. Protein: CASSQTLDQPQHF.

This clonotype was counted only a few times. Here the CDR3 reads CASSLYDTGELFF. CDR3 nucleotide sequence: TGTGCCAGCAGCTTGTACGACACCGGGGAGCTGTTTTTT. The gene calls are TRBV7-7 and TRBJ2-2; D unclear. The V gene lost 3 bases and the J gene lost 3 bases, with 5 bases spanning the gap. The CDR3 runs 13 residues. Germline CDR1 reads SSHAT; CDR2 reads FNYEAQ (reference sequence).

There are a few counts of this clonotype. The chain combines TRBV5-5 with TRBJ2-3; D uncertain. The CDR3 runs to 13 residues. Germline CDR1 reads SGHKS; CDR2 reads YYEKEE (reference sequence). Trimming stripped 0 bases from V and 6 bases from J, with 8 bases between. Here the CDR3 DNA reads TGTGCCAGCAGCTTGGCCGGCTTCGATACGCAGTATTTT. Encoded protein: CASSLAGFDTQYF.

This clonotype was observed a few times. The rearrangement links TRBV6-4 to TRBJ2-7, with 9 bases identical to TRBD1. The V and J ends lost 4 bases and 6 bases, in that order; junction bases with no gene match: 4. Looked up from germline, CDR1 is MRHNA and CDR2 is SNTAGT. The CDR3 contains 13 residues. CDR3 residues: CASSVRQGGEQYF. The CDR3 nucleotides are TGTGCCAGCAGTGTAAGACAGGGGGGCGAGCAGTACTTC.

This clonotype appeared a few times. The rearrangement uses TRBV3-1 and TRBJ2-3, with D hard to call. The CDR3 is 13 residues long. Germline V gives CDR1 LGHDT, CDR2 YNNKEL (reference sequence). The V and J ends lost 1 base and 4 bases respectively, with 6 bases between them. This CDR3 reads CASSQGSADTQYF. The CDR3 DNA sequence: TGTGCCAGCAGCCAAGGGAGCGCAGATACGCAGTATTTT.

This clonotype was recorded a few times. This chain connects TRBV20-1 to TRBJ2-7; D may correspond to TRBD1 or TRBD2 (5 bases each). This CDR3 is built from 15 residues. Germline-derived CDR1 and CDR2 are DFQATT and SNEGSKA (reference sequence). Between the trimmed V and J ends, which lost 0 bases and 0 bases, there was a span of 12 bases. As DNA, the CDR3 is TGCAGTGCTAGAGATGGGACCCGCGGCTCCTACGAGCAGTACTTC. Translating gives CSARDGTRGSYEQYF.

A few counts support this clonotype. V usage is TRBV25-1 and J usage is TRBJ2-7; D might be TRBD2 (7 bases). The length of the CDR3 is 16 residues. Germline assignment: CDR1 MGHDK and CDR2 SYGVNS. V lost 1 base to trimming and J lost 1 base, with 14 bases between them. This CDR3 reads CASSEWGGANSYEQYF. In DNA form, the CDR3 reads TGTGCCAGCAGTGAATGGGGGGGGGCTAATTCCTACGAGCAGTACTTC.

This clonotype was recorded many times. The rearrangement joins TRBV10-3 to TRBJ2-3; 7 bases fit TRBD1. Germline V gene data show CDR1 as ENHRY and CDR2 as SYGVKD. The CDR3 is 13 amino acids. The trim removed 9 bases at V and 2 bases at J, leaving 5 bases unmatched. CDR3 sequence (DNA): TGTGCCATTACGGACAGGACCACAGATACGCAGTATTTT. Its protein product is CAITDRTTDTQYF.

To note about this clonotype: A read error may account for a junction end that differs from germline. The CDR3 loop is CASSQDLSSYNEEFF. The CDR3, as DNA: TGTGCCAGCAGCCAAGACCTGAGCTCCTACAATGAGGAGTTCTTC. This chain uses TRBV4-2 with TRBJ2-1; unclear D gene. This CDR3 comprises 15 residues. CDR1 LGHNA and CDR2 YNFKEQ come from the germline V gene.

In its sample, this clonotype was seen a few times. The rearrangement uses TRBV6-6 and TRBJ1-5, with D perhaps TRBD1 (5 bases). This CDR3 has 16 amino acids. V lost 5 bases and J lost 2, with 16 bases in between. The V gene's germline CDR1 is MNHNY and CDR2 SVGAGI (reference sequence). The DNA of the CDR3 is TGTGCCAGCAGTCTTCTTAGGGGACCTGGCAATCAGCCCCAGCATTTT. Translated: CASSLLRGPGNQPQHF.

This clonotype was observed a handful of times. This chain links TRBV7-2 with TRBJ1-1; D not certain. This CDR3 comprises 13 residues. Trimming took off 5 bases at V and 11 bases at J, with 18 bases between the two ends. CDR1 is SGHTA, CDR2 FQGNSA, per germline. This CDR3 is CASSKPKAPRAFF. The CDR3 region has the DNA TGTGCCAGCAGCAAACCTAAAGCCCCCAGGGCTTTCTTT. The complete variable domain, with remaining parts taken from reference TRBV7-2 and TRBJ1-1, reads GAGVSQSPSNKVTEKGKDVELRCDPISGHTALYWYRQSLGQGLEFLIYFQGNSAPDKSGLPSDRFSAERTGGSVSTLTIQRTQQEDSAVYLCASSKPKAPRAFFGQGTRLTVV.

This clonotype was found many times. The chain joins TRBV10-3 to TRBJ2-2, with 9 bases fitting TRBD2. The CDR3 has 16 amino acids. Germline V lookup: CDR1 ENHRY, CDR2 SYGVKD. Losses at the gene ends were 3 bases for V and 7 bases for J; bases not matched to a gene: 9. This CDR3 reads CAISEKTSGTNGELFF. The CDR3 bases are TGTGCCATCAGTGAAAAGACTAGCGGAACGAACGGGGAGCTGTTTTTT.

The sample holds many counts of this clonotype. The chain carries TRBV5-1 and TRBJ2-1; tentative D call: TRBD2 (5 bases). Trimming removed 1 base at V and 4 bases at J, with 9 bases between. This CDR3 comprises 14 residues. The germline CDR1 and CDR2 sequences are SGHRS and YFSETQ. The DNA of the CDR3 is TGCGCCAGCAGCTTGTCTCTAGCTTACAATGAGCAGTTCTTC. This sequence encodes CASSLSLAYNEQFF.

The chain uses TRBV5-6 and TRBJ1-1; D not certain. V shed 0 bases and J shed 6 bases, with 9 bases lying between them. The CDR3 runs 13 residues. Germline V lookup: CDR1 SGHDT, CDR2 YYEEEE. The CDR3 protein is CASSLEDLSEAFF. The CDR3 DNA is TGTGCCAGCAGCTTGGAGGATTTATCTGAAGCTTTCTTT.

The V gene is TRBV12-3 or TRBV12-4, the J gene TRBJ2-3; TRBD2 might be the D (5 bases). The CDR3 contains 14 residues. V was clipped by 6 bases and J by 3 bases, with 13 bases between them. CDR3 in DNA: TGTGCCAGCAGGCTCGGGGAAGGAACAGATACGCAGTATTTT. Protein product: CASRLGEGTDTQYF.

This clonotype was counted at least ten times. J is TRBJ2-2 and V is TRBV9, with D perhaps matching TRBD1 or TRBD2 (6 bases each). V dropped 4 bases and J dropped 4 bases, with 17 bases sitting between them. The CDR3 runs to 16 residues. CDR1 SGDLS and CDR2 YYNGEE come from the germline V gene. The CDR3 loop reads CASSPRRGASTGELFF. CDR3 sequence (DNA): TGTGCCAGCAGCCCGAGGAGGGGGGCTTCCACCGGGGAGCTGTTTTTT.

V and J are TRBV11-2 and TRBJ1-4; perhaps TRBD1 as D (6 bases). CDR3 length: 17 residues. V lost 2 bases and J 3 bases, leaving 16 bases between the germline ends. Germline V gives CDR1 SGHAT, CDR2 FQNNGV. CDR3 nucleotides: TGTGCCAGCAGCTTAACAGGGAAGGGCGAGTCTAATGAAAAACTGTTTTTT. It is translated as CASSLTGKGESNEKLFF. Full variable domain (missing parts from reference TRBV11-2 and TRBJ1-4): EAGVAQSPRYKIIEKRQSVAFWCNPISGHATLYWYQQILGQGPKLLIQFQNNGVVDDSQLPKDRFSAERLKGVDSTLKIQPAKLEDSAVYLCASSLTGKGESNEKLFFGSGTQLSVL.

The sample holds many counts of this clonotype. This chain connects TRBV27 to TRBJ2-3; 8 bases are a match to TRBD1. The germline V gene encodes CDR1 MNHEY and CDR2 SMNVEV (reference sequence). Trimming cost V 0 bases and J 0 bases; bases outside gene matches: 11. The length of the CDR3 is 19 residues. CDR3: CASSLSETHRDRSTDTQYF. Written as DNA, the CDR3 is TGTGCCAGCAGTTTATCCGAAACTCACCGGGACAGGAGCACAGATACGCAGTATTTT.